This TCR beta chain derives from a study of breast tumors, draining lymph nodes, adjacent tissues. Study-level results: Data only fit, rather than demonstrated, lymph node origin of most tumor T cells. Tumors had less TCR diversity than lymph nodes, more than nontumor tissue. Tumor and nontumor repertoires were significantly more similar in luminal-like than in basal-like breast cancer. The data were judged consistent with most tumor T cells coming from lymph node and expanding in tumor.

Axillary draining lymph nodes of breast cancer patients supplied the node samples. There are many counts of this clonotype. Its antigen is not identified. Via MiXCR, TCRdb re-called the multiplex PCR reads, giving one row per CDR3 protein. The table shows tens of thousands of distinct CDR3 sequences, with roughly a fifth occurring only once. Between the trimmed V and J ends, which lost 1 base and 2 bases, there was a span of 6 bases. CDR1 and CDR2 (germline): LNHDA, SQIVND (reference sequence). The CDR3 is 13 amino acids. The source is a female donor with breast cancer. Some clones in this sample may be carry-over from other donors' samples. The chain couples TRBV19 to TRBJ2-7, with D hard to call. Sample: axillary lymph node tissue. The DNA of the CDR3 is TGTGCCAGTAGTATAGGCCGACCCTACGAGCAGTACTTC. Its translation is CASSIGRPYEQYF.